These 20 T cell receptor beta chains originate from one sample sequenced in a study of blood T cell repertoires in COVID-19. Assay: immunoSEQ multiplex PCR; the TCRdb copy retains only in-frame clones and omits some. This table has approximately 50,000 clones, roughly 85% appearing once. The sequenced sample was peripheral blood. Receptors were obtained from a man between 60 and 75 years old with acute or convalescent COVID-19.

This clone was recorded once. The V call is TRBV19, the J call TRBJ2-1, with 11 bases matching TRBD2. Germline CDR1 LNHDA, CDR2 SQIVND (reference sequence). V gave up 0 bases and J gave up 9 bases; unmatched junction bases: 7. This CDR3 contains 16 residues. The CDR3 DNA is TGTGCCAGTAGTATAGATGCTAGCGGGAGGTCAAGTGAGCAGTTCTTC. Protein sequence: CASSIDASGRSSEQFF.

Only one count was recorded for this clone. The chain joins TRBV5-4 to TRBJ2-2; 9 nucleotides align to TRBD1. V shed 4 bases and J 5 bases; nucleotides not matched to a gene: 6. This CDR3 is 15 amino acids long. The germline V gene encodes CDR1 SGHNT and CDR2 YYREEE (reference sequence). CDR3 DNA sequence: TGTGCCAGCAGCAAGGGACAGGGAGAGACCGGGGAGCTGTTTTTT. Protein product: CASSKGQGETGELFF.

This clone has a single count. The chain joins TRBV3-1 (or the pseudogene TRBV3-2) to TRBJ1-1; TRBD1 is a possible D gene (5 bases). The length of the CDR3 is 14 residues. Germline V gives CDR1 LGHDT, CDR2 YNNKEL (reference sequence). Trimming left V 1 base short and J 8 bases short, with 14 bases between. The CDR3 DNA reads TGTGCCAGCAGCCAAGGCGTAGGGGATCAGGAAGCTTTCTTT. It translates to CASSQGVGDQEAFF.

The V and J genes are TRBV19 and TRBJ1-1; 9 bases fit TRBD1. CDR3 size: 12 residues. Germline V CDR1 and CDR2: LNHDA, SQIVND (reference sequence). After removal of 7 bases from V and 7 bases from J, the junction contained 4 bases not matched to a gene. This CDR3 reads CASTRTGVEAFF. Written as DNA, the CDR3 is TGTGCCAGTACCCGGACAGGGGTTGAAGCTTTCTTT.

This clone was counted only a few times. The chain uses TRBV4-1 and TRBJ2-1; TRBD2 matches 12 bases. V lost 4 bases to trimming and J lost 8 bases; unmatched junction nucleotides: 12. Per the germline V gene, CDR1 is MGHRA and CDR2 is YSYEKL. The CDR3 length is 17 residues. In nucleotides, the CDR3 is TGCGCCAGCAGCCGGAGCGGGCTAGCGGGAGGGTCGGATGAGCAGTTCTTC. It is translated as CASSRSGLAGGSDEQFF.

The V and J genes are TRBV7-2 and TRBJ2-7; a weak D match, TRBD1 (6 bases). V was shortened by 2 bases and J by 6 bases, with 11 bases between the two germline ends. This CDR3 has 13 residues. From germline, CDR1 is SGHTA and CDR2 FQGNSA. CDR3 DNA: TGTGCCAGCAGCTTAATCGGACAGAGCGAGCAGTACTTC. As protein: CASSLIGQSEQYF.

The rearrangement links TRBV2 to TRBJ2-2; no definite D call. Germline V CDR1 and CDR2: SNHLY, FYNNEI. Trimming removed 8 bases from V and 4 bases from J, with 17 bases in between. The CDR3 sequence is 15 residues long. The CDR3 spells CASAPRTSGTGELFF. The CDR3 bases are TGTGCCAGCGCCCCCCGAACATCGGGCACCGGGGAGCTGTTTTTT.

The J gene is TRBJ2-2, the V gene TRBV7-7; tentatively, D is TRBD1 (6 bases). Germline V gene sequence: CDR1 SSHAT, CDR2 FNYEAQ (reference sequence). V shed 2 bases and J shed 4 bases, with 17 bases lying between them. The CDR3 spans 17 residues. The CDR3 loop reads CASSLSTGLGGTGELFF. The DNA of the CDR3 is TGTGCCAGCAGCTTATCAACAGGGCTAGGGGGCACCGGGGAGCTGTTTTTT.

The chain combines TRBV11-2 with TRBJ2-2; TRBD2 is a possible D gene (5 bases). V lost 1 base and J lost 8, with 8 bases in between. The germline V gene has CDR1 SGHAT and CDR2 FQNNGV. This CDR3 is 13 amino acids long. The CDR3 coding sequence is TGTGCCAGCAGCTTAGTCCGGAGGGGGGAGCTGTTTTTT. Protein: CASSLVRRGELFF. Complete variable domain (other parts from reference TRBV11-2 and TRBJ2-2): EAGVAQSPRYKIIEKRQSVAFWCNPISGHATLYWYQQILGQGPKLLIQFQNNGVVDDSQLPKDRFSAERLKGVDSTLKIQPAKLEDSAVYLCASSLVRRGELFFGEGSRLTVL.

The table lists this clone with a count of one. This sequence joins TRBV29-1 and TRBJ1-5, with 9 bases aligning to TRBD1. The CDR3 extends over 13 amino acids. Germline V lookup: CDR1 SQVTM, CDR2 ANQGSEA. The V segment lost 6 bases and the J segment 3 bases; nucleotides outside the gene matches: 3. CDR3 protein: CSVWDRDNQPQHF. In DNA form, the CDR3 reads TGCAGCGTGTGGGACAGGGACAATCAGCCCCAGCATTTT.

The chain has TRBV5-1 and TRBJ2-3, with 10 bases identical to TRBD2. The V gene end was trimmed by 0 bases and the J gene end by 7 bases; junction bases not matched to a gene: 5. Germline CDR1 reads SGHRS; CDR2 reads YFSETQ. This CDR3 comprises 15 residues. The CDR3 region is CASSLESSGSNTQYF. In DNA form, the CDR3 reads TGCGCCAGCAGCTTGGAGTCTAGCGGGAGCAATACGCAGTATTTT.

This chain uses TRBV19 with TRBJ2-1; 8 nucleotides line up with TRBD1. The ends lost 1 base at V and 0 bases at J; junction bases unmatched: 11. Germline V gene lookup returns CDR1 LNHDA and CDR2 SQIVND (reference sequence). The CDR3 totals 19 residues. The CDR3 loop is CASSIAYRDRSSSYNEQFF. The DNA for the CDR3 is TGTGCCAGTAGTATAGCCTACCGGGACAGGAGTAGCTCCTACAATGAGCAGTTCTTC.

The chain uses TRBV6-5 and TRBJ2-3, with 9 bases fitting TRBD2. Looked up from germline, CDR1 is MNHEY and CDR2 is SVGAGI. V was pared by 8 bases and J by 1 base, with 4 bases of the junction left unmatched. The CDR3 has 14 residues. The CDR3 DNA is TGTGCCAGCGGCTGGACTAGCGGCACAGATACGCAGTATTTT. Protein sequence: CASGWTSGTDTQYF.

The chain carries TRBV19 and TRBJ2-3; TRBD2 aligns across 9 bases. Germline trimming cut 5 bases from V and 2 bases from J; bases unmatched to any gene: 11. Per germline, CDR1 LNHDA and CDR2 SQIVND (reference sequence). This CDR3 is built from 17 residues. The CDR3 region has the DNA TGTGCCAGTAGTTTTCCGACTAGCGGAGAATTCACAGATACGCAGTATTTT. The encoded protein is CASSFPTSGEFTDTQYF.

The chain recombines TRBV18 with TRBJ1-2; D remains ambiguous. Germline-derived CDR1 and CDR2 are KGHSH and LQKENI. V was shortened by 3 bases and J by 0 bases, with 11 bases between the two germline ends. The CDR3 is 15 amino acids. The CDR3 nucleotides are TGTGCCAGCTCACCGGTGGCGGGAACTAACTATGGCTACACCTTC. Its protein product is CASSPVAGTNYGYTF.

The CDR3 DNA reads TGCGCCAGCAGCTCAAAGGGGGAGAGGGGTGAGCAGTTCTTC. Amino acid sequence: CASSSKGERGEQFF. This chain uses TRBV4-1 with TRBJ2-1; maybe TRBD1 (6 bases). V was cut by 5 bases and J by 9 bases, with 17 bases left in between. Looked up from germline, CDR1 is MGHRA and CDR2 is YSYEKL. This CDR3 comprises 14 residues.

This chain links TRBV18 with TRBJ2-1; D may be TRBD2 (6 bases). The CDR3 covers 15 residues. V gave up 3 bases and J gave up 9 bases, with 18 bases separating them. Germline lookup yields CDR1 KGHSH and CDR2 LQKENI. The CDR3 coding sequence is TGTGCCAGCTCACCGTCTCTAGGAGGGTTGGCTGAGCAGTTCTTC. It codes for CASSPSLGGLAEQFF.

J is TRBJ2-7 and V is TRBV7-9; 8 bases align to TRBD2. Trimming took 5 bases from V and 7 from J; bases not matched to a gene: 16. This CDR3 spans 16 amino acids. The germline V gene has CDR1 SEHNR and CDR2 FQNEAQ (reference sequence). The CDR3 sequence is CASSPRETGGPGEQYF. CDR3 nucleotides: TGTGCCAGCAGCCCCCGTGAGACGGGAGGGCCGGGGGAGCAGTACTTC.

The chain is built from TRBV25-1 and TRBJ1-1; D is perhaps TRBD1 (5 bases). Germline lookup yields CDR1 MGHDK and CDR2 SYGVNS. This CDR3 contains 14 residues. Trimming left V 7 bases short and J 6 bases short, with 18 bases between. In DNA, the CDR3 is TGTGCCAGCACCACCACCGGGGGGTTCCCTGAAGCTTTCTTT. Its translation: CASTTTGGFPEAFF.

This rearrangement joins TRBV19 to TRBJ2-7; TRBD2 aligns across 7 bases. The CDR3 loop spans 15 amino acids. Trimming cost V 5 bases and J 4 bases; bases outside gene matches: 11. Germline CDR1 LNHDA, CDR2 SQIVND (reference sequence). The DNA for the CDR3 is TGTGCCAGTAGTCCGGGGGGAAGCGCTCTATACGAGCAGTACTTC. It codes for CASSPGGSALYEQYF.